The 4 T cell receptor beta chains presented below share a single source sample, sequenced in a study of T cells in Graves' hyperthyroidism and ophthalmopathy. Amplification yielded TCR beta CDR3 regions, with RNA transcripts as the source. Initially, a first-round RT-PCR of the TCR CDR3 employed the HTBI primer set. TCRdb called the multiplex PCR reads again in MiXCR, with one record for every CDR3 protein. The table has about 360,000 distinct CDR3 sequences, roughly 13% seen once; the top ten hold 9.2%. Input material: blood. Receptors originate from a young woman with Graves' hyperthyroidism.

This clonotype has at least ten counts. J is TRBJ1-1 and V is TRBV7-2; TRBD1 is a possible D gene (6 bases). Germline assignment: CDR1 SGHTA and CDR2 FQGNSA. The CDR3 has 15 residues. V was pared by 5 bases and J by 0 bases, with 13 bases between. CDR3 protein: CASSPTGLLNTEAFF. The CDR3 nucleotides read TGTGCCAGCAGCCCGACAGGACTACTGAACACTGAAGCTTTCTTT.

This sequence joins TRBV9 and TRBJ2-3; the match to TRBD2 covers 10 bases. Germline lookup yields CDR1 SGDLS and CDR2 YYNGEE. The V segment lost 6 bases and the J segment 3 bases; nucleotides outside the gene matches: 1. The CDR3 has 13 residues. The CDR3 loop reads CASKREGTDTQYF. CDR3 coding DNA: TGTGCCAGCAAGCGGGAGGGAACAGATACGCAGTATTTT.

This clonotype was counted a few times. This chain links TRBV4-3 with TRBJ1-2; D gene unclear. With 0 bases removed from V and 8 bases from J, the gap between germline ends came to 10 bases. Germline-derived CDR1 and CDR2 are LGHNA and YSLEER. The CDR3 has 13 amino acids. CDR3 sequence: CASSQEIGVGYTF. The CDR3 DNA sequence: TGCGCCAGCAGCCAAGAAATTGGGGTCGGCTACACCTTC.

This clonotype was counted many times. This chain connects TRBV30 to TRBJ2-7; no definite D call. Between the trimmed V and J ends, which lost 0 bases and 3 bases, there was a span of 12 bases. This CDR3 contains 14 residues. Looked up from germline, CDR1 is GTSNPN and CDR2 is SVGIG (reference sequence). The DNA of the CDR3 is TGTGCCTGGAGTGTTTCCCCTACCTTCTACGAGCAGTACTTC. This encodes CAWSVSPTFYEQYF.